This T cell receptor beta chain stems from a study of coeliac disease. Study information: Each coeliac patient was active, refractory type I, or diet-controlled. Study-level findings and limits: In active celiac disease, intraepithelial and lamina propria TRB and TRG repertoires were less clonal than controls. Few TRB amino acid sequences were shared between samples; most were unique.

About this clone itself: Its antigen remains unknown.

The J segment lost 4 bases and the V segment lost 5 bases, leaving 7 bases of the junction unmatched. The CDR3 has 14 amino acids. CDR1 and CDR2 from the germline V gene are SSHAT and FNYEAQ (reference sequence). Clones were read by immunoSEQ multiplex PCR, and TCRdb kept only the in-frame ones, dropping some. This table has more than 4,000 clones, roughly two thirds appearing once. The sequencing input was intraepithelial lymphocytes from the gut. The clonotype originates from a woman aged 18-35 years with active celiac disease. The rearrangement joins TRBV7-7 to TRBJ2-5; 7 nucleotides line up with TRBD1. This CDR3 reads CASSTNRGRETQYF. The CDR3 nucleotides are TGTGCCAGCAGCACTAACAGGGGTCGAGAGACCCAGTACTTC.